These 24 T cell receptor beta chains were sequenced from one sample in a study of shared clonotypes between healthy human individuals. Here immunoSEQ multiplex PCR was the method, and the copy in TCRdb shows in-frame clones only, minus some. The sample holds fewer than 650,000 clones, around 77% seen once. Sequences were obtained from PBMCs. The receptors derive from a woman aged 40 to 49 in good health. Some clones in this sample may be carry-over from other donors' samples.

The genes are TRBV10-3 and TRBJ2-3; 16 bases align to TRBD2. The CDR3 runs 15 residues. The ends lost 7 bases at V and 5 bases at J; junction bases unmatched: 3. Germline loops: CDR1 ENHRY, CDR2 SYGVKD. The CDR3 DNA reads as TGTGCCATCACCGGGACTAGCGGGAGGGGAGATACGCAGTATTTT. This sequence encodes CAITGTSGRGDTQYF.

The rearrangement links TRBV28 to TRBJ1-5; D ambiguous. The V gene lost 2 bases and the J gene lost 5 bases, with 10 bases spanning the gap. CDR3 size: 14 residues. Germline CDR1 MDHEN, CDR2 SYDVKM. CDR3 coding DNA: TGTGCCAGCAGTTTAGTAACATTACATCAGCCCCAGCATTTT. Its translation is CASSLVTLHQPQHF.

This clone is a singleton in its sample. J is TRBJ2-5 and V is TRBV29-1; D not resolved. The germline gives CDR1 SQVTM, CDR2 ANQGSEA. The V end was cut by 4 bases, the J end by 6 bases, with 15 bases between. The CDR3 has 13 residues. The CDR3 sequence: CSVGSLILKTQYF. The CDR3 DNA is TGCAGCGTTGGGTCGCTGATATTAAAGACCCAGTACTTC.

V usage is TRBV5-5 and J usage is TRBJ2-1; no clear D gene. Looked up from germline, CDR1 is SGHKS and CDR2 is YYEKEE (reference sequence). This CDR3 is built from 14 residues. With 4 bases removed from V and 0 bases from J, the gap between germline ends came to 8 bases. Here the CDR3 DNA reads TGTGCCAGCAGCCCCGAGTACTCCTACAATGAGCAGTTCTTC. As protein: CASSPEYSYNEQFF.

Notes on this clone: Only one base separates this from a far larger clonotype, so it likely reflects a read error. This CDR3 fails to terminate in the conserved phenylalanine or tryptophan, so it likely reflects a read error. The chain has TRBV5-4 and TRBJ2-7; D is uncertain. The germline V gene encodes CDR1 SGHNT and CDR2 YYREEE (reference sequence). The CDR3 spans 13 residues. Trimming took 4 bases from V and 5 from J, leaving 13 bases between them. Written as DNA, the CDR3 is TGTGCCAGCAGCCTCTCCTCCATCCACGAGCAGTACTTA. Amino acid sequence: CASSLSSIHEQYL.

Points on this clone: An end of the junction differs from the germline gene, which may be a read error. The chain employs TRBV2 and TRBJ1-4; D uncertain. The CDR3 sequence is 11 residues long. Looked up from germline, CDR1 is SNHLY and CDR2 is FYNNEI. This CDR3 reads CASSDNEELFF. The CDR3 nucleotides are TGTGCCAGCAGTGACAATGAAGAACTGTTTTTT.

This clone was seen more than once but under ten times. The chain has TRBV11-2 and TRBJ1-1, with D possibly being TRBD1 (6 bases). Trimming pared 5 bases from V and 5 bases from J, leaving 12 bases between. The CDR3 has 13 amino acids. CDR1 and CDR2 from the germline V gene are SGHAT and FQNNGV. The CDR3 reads CASSQYQGTEAFF. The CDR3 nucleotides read TGTGCCAGCAGCCAATATCAGGGGACTGAAGCTTTCTTT.

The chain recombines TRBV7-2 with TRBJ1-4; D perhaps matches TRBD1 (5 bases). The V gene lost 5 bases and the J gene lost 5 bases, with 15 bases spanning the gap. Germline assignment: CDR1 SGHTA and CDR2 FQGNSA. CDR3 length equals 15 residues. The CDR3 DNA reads TGTGCCAGCAGCCTTGTCAGGCAGGGCAATGAAAAACTGTTTTTT. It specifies CASSLVRQGNEKLFF.

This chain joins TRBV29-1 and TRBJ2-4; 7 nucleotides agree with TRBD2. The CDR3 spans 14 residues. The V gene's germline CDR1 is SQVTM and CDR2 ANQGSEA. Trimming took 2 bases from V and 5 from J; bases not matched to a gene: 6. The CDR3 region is CSVEQGGAQNIQYF. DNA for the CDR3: TGCAGCGTTGAACAGGGAGGGGCCCAAAACATTCAGTACTTC.

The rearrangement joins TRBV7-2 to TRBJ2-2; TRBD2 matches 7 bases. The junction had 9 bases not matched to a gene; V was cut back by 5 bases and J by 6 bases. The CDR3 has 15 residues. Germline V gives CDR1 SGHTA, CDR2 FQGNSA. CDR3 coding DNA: TGTGCCAGCAGCCCTAGGGGCGGGAGAGCCGGGGAGCTGTTTTTT. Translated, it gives CASSPRGGRAGELFF.

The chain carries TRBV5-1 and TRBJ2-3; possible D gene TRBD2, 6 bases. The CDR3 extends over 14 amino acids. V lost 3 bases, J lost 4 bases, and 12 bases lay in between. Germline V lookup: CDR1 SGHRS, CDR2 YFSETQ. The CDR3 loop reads CASSSTSRADTQYF. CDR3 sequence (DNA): TGCGCCAGCAGCTCTACTAGCAGGGCAGATACGCAGTATTTT.

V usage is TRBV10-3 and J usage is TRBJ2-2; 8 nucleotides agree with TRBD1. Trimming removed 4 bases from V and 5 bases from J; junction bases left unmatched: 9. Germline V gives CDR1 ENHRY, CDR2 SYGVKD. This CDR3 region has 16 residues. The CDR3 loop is CAISAPGTGGTGELFF. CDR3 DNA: TGTGCCATCAGTGCACCAGGGACAGGAGGGACCGGGGAGCTGTTTTTT.

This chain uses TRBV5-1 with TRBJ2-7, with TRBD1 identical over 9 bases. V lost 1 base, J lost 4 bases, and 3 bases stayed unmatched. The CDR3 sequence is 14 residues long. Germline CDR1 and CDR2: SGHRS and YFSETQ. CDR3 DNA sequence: TGCGCCAGCAGCTTGAAAGGGACAGGGTACGAGCAGTACTTC. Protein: CASSLKGTGYEQYF.

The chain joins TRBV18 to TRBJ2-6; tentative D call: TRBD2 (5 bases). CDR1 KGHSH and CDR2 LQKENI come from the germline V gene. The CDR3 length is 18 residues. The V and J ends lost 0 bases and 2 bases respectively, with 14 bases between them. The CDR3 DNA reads TGTGCCAGCTCACCACCGCGGGTTAATTACGCTGGGGCCAACGTCCTGACTTTC. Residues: CASSPPRVNYAGANVLTF.

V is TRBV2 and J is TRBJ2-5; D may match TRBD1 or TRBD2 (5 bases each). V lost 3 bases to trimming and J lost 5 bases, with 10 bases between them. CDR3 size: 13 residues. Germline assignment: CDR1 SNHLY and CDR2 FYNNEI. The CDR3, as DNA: TGTGCCAGCAGTGACTTGGGGGTTGAGACCCAGTACTTC. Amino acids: CASSDLGVETQYF.

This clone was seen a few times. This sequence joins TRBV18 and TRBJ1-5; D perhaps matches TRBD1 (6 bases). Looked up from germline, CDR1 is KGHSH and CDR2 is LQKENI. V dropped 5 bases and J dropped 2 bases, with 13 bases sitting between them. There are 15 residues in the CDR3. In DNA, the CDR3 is TGTGCCAGCTCATCAGGGGCAGGTGGCAATCAGCCCCAGCATTTT. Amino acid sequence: CASSSGAGGNQPQHF.

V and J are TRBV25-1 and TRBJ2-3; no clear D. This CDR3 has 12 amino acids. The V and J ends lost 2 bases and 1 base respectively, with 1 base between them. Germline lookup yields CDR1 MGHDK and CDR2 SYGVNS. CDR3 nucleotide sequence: TGTGCCAGCAGTGAACGCACAGATACGCAGTATTTT. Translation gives CASSERTDTQYF.

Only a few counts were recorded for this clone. The CDR3 nucleotides read TGTGCCAGCAGCTCTTGGCGAGCGTTTAGCACAGATACGCAGTATTTT. Amino acids: CASSSWRAFSTDTQYF. The chain is built from TRBV7-9 and TRBJ2-3, with no clear D. V dropped 4 bases and J dropped 0 bases, with 14 bases sitting between them. The CDR3 spans 16 residues. The germline CDR1 and CDR2 sequences are SEHNR and FQNEAQ (reference sequence).

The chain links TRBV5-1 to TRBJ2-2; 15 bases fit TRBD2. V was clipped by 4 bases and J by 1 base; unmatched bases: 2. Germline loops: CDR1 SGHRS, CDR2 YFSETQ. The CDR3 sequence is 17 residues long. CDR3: CASSQGLAGGNTGELFF. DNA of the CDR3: TGCGCCAGCAGCCAGGGACTAGCGGGAGGGAACACCGGGGAGCTGTTTTTT.

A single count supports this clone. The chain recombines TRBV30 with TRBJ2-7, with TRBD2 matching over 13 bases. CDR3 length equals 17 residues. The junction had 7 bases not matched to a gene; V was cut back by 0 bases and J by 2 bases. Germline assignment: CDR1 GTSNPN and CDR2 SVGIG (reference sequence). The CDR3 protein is CAWSVGRTSGGAYEQYF. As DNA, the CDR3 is TGTGCCTGGAGTGTAGGCCGGACTAGCGGGGGAGCCTACGAGCAGTACTTC.

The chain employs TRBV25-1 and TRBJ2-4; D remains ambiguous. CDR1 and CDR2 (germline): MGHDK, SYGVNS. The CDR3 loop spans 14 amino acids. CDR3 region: CAGIGNRPKNIQYF. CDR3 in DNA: TGTGCGGGCATAGGGAATCGGCCCAAAAACATTCAGTACTTC.

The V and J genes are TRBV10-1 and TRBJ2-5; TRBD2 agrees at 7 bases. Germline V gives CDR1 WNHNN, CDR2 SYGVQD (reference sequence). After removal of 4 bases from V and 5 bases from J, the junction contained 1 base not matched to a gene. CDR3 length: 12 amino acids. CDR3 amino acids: CASSVRGETQYF. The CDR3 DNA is TGCGCCAGCAGTGTGCGGGGGGAGACCCAGTACTTC.

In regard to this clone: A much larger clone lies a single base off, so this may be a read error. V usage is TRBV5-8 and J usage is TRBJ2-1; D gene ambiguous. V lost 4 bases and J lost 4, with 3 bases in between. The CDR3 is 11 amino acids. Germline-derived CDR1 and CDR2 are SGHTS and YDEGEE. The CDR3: CASSPYNEQFF. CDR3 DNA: TGTGCCAGCAGCCCATACAATGAGCAGTTCTTC.

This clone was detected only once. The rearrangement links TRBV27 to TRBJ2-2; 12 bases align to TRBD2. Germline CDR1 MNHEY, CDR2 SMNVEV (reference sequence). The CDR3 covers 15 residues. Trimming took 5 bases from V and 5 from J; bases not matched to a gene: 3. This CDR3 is CASSPGLAGTGELFF. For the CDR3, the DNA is TGTGCCAGCAGTCCCGGACTAGCGGGAACCGGGGAGCTGTTTTTT.